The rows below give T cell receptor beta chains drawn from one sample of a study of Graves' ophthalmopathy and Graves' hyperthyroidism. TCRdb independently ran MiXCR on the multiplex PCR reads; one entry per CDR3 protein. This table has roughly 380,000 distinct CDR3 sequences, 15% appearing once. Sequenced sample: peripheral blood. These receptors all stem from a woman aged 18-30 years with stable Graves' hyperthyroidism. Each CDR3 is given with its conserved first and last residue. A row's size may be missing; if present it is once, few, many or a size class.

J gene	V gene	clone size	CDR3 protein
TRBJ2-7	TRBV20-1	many	CSASTGGRSYEQYF
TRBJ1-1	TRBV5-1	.	CASSLAPGAGTEAFF
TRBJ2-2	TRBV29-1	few	CSVGTSGGSGELFF
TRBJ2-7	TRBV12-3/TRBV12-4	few	CPRGDEQYF
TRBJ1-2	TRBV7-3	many	CASSTDRDGYGYTF
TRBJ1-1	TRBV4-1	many	CASSQERTNTEAFF
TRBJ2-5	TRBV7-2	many	CASSRDRGETQYF
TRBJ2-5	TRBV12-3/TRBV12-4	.	CASSLGGQGSSSGETQYF
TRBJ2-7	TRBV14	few	CASSHLRGTPYEQYF
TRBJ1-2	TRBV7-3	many	CASSPNFGGNYGYTF
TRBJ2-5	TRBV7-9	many	CASSSSSGRETQYF
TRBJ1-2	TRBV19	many	CASSIAGMVDGYTF
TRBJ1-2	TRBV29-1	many	CSVRVGGGYTF
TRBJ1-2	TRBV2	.	CASSEARDGYTF
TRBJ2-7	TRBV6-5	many	CASSYVGQGSEQYF
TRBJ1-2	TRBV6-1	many	CASTQSGTGGAGYTF
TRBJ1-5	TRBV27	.	CASSLMGGGSQPQHF
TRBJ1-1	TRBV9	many	CASSAYRDDGTEAFF
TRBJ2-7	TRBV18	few	CASSPDRAQQYF
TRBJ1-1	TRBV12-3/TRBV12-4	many	CASSLLLPGGTEAFF
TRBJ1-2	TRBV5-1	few	CASSLDRGHYGYTF
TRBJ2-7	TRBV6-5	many	CASSYAGEQYF
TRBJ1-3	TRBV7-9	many	CASSFAGFGNTIYF
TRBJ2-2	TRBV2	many	CASSSSRTVNTGELFF
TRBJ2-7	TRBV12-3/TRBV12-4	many	CASSFGFFDEQYF
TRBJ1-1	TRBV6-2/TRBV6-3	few	CASSITPNTEAFF
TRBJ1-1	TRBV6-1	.	CASSGPREGDTEAFF
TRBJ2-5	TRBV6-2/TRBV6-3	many	CASSYGTGVQETQYF
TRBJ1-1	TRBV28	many	CASSWGYTEAFF
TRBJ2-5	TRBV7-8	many	CASSPRTSGGLPQETQYF
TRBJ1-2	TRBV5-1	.	CVSSLKGVYGYTF
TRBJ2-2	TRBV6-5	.	CASSSPGTGNTGELFF
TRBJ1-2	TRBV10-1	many	CASTGANYGYTF
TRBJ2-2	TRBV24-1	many	CATSDWELTTGELFF